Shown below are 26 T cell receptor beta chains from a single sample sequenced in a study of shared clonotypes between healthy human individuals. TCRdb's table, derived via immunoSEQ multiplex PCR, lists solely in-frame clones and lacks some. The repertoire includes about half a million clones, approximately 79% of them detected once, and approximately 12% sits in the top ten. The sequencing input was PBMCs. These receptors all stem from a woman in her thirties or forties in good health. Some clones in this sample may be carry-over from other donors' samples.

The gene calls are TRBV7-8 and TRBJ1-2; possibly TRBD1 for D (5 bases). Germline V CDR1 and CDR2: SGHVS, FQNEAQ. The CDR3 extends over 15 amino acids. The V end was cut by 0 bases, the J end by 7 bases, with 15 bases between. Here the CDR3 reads CASSLAFGDGGGYTF. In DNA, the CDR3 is TGTGCCAGCAGCTTAGCATTCGGGGACGGCGGTGGCTACACCTTC.

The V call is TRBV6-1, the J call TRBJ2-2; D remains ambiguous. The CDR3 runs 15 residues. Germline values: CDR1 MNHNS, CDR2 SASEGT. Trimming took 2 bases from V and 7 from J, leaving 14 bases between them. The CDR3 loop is CASSEIGQFHGELFF. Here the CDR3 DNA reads TGTGCCAGCAGTGAAATCGGGCAGTTTCACGGGGAGCTGTTTTTT.

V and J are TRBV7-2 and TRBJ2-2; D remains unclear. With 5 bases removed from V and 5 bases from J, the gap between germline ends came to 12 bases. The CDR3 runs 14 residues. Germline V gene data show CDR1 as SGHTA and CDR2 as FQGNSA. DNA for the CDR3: TGTGCCAGCAGCCCCCTGCCGGGTACCGGGGAGCTGTTTTTT. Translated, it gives CASSPLPGTGELFF.

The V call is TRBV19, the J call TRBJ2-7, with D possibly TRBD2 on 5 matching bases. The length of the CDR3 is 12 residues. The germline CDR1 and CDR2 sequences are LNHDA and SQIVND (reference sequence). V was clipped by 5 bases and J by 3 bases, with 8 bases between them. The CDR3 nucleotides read TGTGCCAGTAGTGCGGACTTCTACGAGCAGTACTTC. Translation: CASSADFYEQYF.

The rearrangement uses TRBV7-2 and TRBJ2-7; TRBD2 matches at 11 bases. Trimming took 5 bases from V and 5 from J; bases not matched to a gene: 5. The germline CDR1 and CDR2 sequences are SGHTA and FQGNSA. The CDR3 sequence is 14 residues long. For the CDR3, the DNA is TGTGCCAGCAGCAGACTAGCGGGAAGGCACGAGCAGTACTTC. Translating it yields CASSRLAGRHEQYF.

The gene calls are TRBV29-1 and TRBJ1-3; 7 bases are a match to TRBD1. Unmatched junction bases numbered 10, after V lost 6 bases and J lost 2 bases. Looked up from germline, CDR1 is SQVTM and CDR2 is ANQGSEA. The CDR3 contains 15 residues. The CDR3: CSVVGGGTAGNTIYF. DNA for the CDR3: TGCAGCGTCGTGGGGGGTGGGACAGCTGGAAACACCATATATTTT.

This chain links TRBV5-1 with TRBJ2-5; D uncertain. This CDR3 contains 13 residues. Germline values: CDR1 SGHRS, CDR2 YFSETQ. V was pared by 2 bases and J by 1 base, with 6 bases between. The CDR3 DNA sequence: TGCGCCAGCAGCTTTAGCAGCCAAGAGACCCAGTACTTC. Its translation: CASSFSSQETQYF. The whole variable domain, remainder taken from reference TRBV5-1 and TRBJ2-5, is KAGVTQTPRYLIKTRGQQVTLSCSPISGHRSVSWYQQTPGQGLQFLFEYFSETQRNKGNFPGRFSGRQFSNSRSEMNVSTLELGDSALYLCASSFSSQETQYFGPGTRLLVL.

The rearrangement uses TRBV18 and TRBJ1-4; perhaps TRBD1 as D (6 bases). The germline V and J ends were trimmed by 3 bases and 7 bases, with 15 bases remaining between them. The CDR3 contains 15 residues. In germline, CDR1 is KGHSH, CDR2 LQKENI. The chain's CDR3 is CASSPPRGGGEKLFF. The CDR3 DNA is TGTGCCAGCTCACCGCCCCGGGGAGGGGGTGAAAAACTGTTTTTT.

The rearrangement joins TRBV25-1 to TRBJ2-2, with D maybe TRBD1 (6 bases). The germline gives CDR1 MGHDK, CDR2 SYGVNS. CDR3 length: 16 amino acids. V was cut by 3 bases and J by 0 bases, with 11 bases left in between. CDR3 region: CASSEGARANTGELFF. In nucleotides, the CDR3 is TGTGCCAGCAGTGAGGGGGCTAGAGCGAACACCGGGGAGCTGTTTTTT.

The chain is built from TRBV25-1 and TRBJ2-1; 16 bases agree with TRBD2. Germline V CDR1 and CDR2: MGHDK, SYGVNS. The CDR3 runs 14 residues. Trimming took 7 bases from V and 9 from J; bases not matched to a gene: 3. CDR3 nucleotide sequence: TGTGCCAGCAAGGGACTAGCGGGAGGGGTTGAGCAGTTCTTC. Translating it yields CASKGLAGGVEQFF.

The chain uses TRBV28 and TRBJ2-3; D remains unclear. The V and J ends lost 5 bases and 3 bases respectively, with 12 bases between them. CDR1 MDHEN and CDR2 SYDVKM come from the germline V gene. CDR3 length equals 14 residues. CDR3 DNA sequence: TGTGCCAGCAGTCCCCAGATACAAACAGATACGCAGTATTTT. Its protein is CASSPQIQTDTQYF.

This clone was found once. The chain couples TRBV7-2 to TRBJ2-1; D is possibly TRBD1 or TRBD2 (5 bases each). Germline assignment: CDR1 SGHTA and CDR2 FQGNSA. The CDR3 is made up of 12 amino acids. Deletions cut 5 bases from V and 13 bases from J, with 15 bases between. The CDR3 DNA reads TGTGCCAGCAGCCCCTTCCGGGACCCTCAGTTCTTC. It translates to CASSPFRDPQFF. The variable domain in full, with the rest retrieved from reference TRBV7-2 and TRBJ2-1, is GAGVSQSPSNKVTEKGKDVELRCDPISGHTALYWYRQSLGQGLEFLIYFQGNSAPDKSGLPSDRFSAERTGGSVSTLTIQRTQQEDSAVYLCASSPFRDPQFFGPGTRLTVL.

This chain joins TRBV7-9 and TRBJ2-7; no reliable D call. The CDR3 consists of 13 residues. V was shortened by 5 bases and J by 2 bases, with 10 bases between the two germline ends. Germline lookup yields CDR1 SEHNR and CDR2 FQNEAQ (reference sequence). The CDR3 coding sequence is TGTGCCAGCAGCCCCGAGTGGACCTACGAGCAGTACTTC. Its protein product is CASSPEWTYEQYF.

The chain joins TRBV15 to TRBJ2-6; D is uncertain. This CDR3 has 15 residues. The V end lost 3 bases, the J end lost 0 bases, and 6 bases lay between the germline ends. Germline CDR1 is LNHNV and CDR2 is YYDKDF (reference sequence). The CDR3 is CATSSRSSGANVLTF. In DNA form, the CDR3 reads TGTGCCACCAGCAGCCGTAGCTCTGGGGCCAACGTCCTGACTTTC.

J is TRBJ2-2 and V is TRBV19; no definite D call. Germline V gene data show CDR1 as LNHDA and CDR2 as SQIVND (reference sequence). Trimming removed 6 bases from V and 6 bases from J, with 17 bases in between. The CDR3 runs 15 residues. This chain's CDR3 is CASRSGPHPAGELFF. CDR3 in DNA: TGTGCCAGTAGGTCCGGACCCCACCCCGCCGGGGAGCTGTTTTTT.

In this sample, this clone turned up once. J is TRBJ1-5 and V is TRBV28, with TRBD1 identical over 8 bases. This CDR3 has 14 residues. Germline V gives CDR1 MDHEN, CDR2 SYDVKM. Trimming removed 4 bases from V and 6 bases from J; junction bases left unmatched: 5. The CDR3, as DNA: TGTGCCAGCAGTTCAGGGGGCGAGATTCAGCCCCAGCATTTT. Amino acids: CASSSGGEIQPQHF. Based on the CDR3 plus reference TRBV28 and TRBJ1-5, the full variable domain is DVKVTQSSRYLVKRTGEKVFLECVQDMDHENMFWYRQDPGLGLRLIYFSYDVKMKEKGDIPEGYSVSREKKERFSLILESASTNQTSMYLCASSSGGEIQPQHFGDGTRLSIL.

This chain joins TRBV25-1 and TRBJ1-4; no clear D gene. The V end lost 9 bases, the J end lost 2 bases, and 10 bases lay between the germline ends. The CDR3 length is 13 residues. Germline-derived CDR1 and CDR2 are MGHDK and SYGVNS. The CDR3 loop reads CASRFRTNEKLFF. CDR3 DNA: TGTGCCAGTCGATTCAGGACTAATGAAAAACTGTTTTTT.

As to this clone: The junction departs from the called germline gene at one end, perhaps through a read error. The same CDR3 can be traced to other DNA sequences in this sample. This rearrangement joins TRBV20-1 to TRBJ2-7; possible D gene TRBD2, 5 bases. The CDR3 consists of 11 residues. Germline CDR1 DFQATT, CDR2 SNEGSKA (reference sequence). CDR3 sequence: CSARGPYEQYF. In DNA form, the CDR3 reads TGCAGTGCCAGAGGGCCGTACGAGCAGTACTTC.

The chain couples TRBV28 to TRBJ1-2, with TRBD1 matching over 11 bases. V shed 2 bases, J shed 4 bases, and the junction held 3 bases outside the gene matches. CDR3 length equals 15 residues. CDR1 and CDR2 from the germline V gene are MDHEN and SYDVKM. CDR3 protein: CASSLGTGGGYGYTF. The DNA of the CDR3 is TGTGCCAGCAGTTTAGGGACAGGGGGTGGCTATGGCTACACCTTC.

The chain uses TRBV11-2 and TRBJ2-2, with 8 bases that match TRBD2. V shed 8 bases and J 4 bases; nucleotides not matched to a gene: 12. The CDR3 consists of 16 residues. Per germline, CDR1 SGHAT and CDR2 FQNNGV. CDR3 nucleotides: TGTGCCAGCCTCTCCGGGAGGGGCTCGGGCACCGGGGAGCTGTTTTTT. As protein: CASLSGRGSGTGELFF.

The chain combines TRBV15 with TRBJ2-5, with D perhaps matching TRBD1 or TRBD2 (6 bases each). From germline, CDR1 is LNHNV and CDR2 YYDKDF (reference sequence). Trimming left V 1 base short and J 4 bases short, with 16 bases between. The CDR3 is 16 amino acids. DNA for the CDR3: TGTGCCACCAGCAGAGGGGGTAGCGGAGGGGGAGAGACCCAGTACTTC. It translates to CATSRGGSGGGETQYF.

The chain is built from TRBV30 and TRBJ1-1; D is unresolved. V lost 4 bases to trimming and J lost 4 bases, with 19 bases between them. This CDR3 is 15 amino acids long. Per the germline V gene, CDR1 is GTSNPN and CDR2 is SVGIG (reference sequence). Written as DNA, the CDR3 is TGTGCCTGGATACCGGGCCCGGGAAGGAGCACTGAAGCTTTCTTT. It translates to CAWIPGPGRSTEAFF.

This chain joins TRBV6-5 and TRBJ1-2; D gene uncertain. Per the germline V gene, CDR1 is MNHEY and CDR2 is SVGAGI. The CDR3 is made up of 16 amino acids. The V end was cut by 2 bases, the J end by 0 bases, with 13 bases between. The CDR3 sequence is CASSYAATLTNYGYTF. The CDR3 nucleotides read TGTGCCAGCAGTTACGCGGCAACACTTACTAACTATGGCTACACCTTC.

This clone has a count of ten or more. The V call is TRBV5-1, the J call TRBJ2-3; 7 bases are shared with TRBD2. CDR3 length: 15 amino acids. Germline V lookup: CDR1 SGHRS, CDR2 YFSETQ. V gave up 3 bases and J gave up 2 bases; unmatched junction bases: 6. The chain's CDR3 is CASSSIAGSTDTQYF. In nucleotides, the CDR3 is TGCGCCAGCAGCTCCATAGCGGGTTCCACAGATACGCAGTATTTT.

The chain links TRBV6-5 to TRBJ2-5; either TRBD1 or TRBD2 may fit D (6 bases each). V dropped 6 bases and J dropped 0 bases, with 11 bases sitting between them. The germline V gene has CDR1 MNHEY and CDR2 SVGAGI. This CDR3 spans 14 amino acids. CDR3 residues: CASRPGAYQETQYF. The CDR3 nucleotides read TGTGCCAGCAGGCCGGGGGCTTACCAAGAGACCCAGTACTTC.

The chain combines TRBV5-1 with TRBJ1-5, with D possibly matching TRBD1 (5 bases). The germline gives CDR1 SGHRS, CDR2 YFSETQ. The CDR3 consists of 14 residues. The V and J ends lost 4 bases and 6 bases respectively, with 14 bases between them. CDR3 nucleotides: TGCGCCAGCAGCGACCGGGACTTCACTCAGCCCCAGCATTTT. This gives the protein CASSDRDFTQPQHF.